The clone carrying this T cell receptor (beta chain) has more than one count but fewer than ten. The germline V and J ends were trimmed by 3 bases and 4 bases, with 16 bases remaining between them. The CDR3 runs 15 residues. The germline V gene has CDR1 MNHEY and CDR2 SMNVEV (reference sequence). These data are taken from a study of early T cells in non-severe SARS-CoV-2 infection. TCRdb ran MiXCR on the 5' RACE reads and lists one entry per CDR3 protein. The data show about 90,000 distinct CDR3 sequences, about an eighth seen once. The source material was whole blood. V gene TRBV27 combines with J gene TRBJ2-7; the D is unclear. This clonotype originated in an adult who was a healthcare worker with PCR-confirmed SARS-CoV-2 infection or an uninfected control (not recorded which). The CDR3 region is CASSFSSVGGYEQYF. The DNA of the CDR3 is TGTGCCAGCAGTTTTTCCTCGGTGGGTGGTTACGAGCAGTACTTC.